Sequencing of this T cell receptor (beta chain) was carried out in a study of breast tumors, draining lymph nodes, adjacent tissues. This clonotype showed up many times. Antigen: not known. Study outcomes and limitations: Most tumor T cells seemingly derive from lymph node, then expand in tumor. Tumor T cell lymph node origin was a supported hypothesis, not proven.

Breast cancer patients provided tissue from their axillary draining lymph nodes. Each CDR3 protein gets one entry after TCRdb re-called the multiplex PCR reads with MiXCR. The data hold roughly 220,000 distinct CDR3 sequences, with 30% to 35% observed a single time. V lost 3 bases, J lost 4 bases, and 5 bases stayed unmatched. From germline, CDR1 is KGHDR and CDR2 SFDVKD. The CDR3 has 15 residues. The sample comprised axillary lymph node tissue. The chain recombines TRBV24-1 with TRBJ2-3, with TRBD1 matching over 8 bases. The receptor was derived from a female donor with breast cancer. Some clones in this sample may be carry-over from other donors' samples. CDR3 in amino acids: CATSDAGQGADTQYF. DNA of the CDR3: TGTGCCACCAGTGATGCCGGACAGGGAGCAGATACGCAGTATTTT.